These 5 T cell receptor beta chains were sequenced from one sample in a study of shared clonotypes between healthy human individuals (dated by TCRdb to about 2020). The library was made by the immunoSEQ multiplex PCR assay. TCRdb took over this immuneACCESS table, retaining in-frame rearrangements with V and J assigned. Such tables are incomplete; in checked studies, under half of the missing clones stem from an unresolved V gene, and the remainder is unexplained. The sample table shows 1.4 million or so clones, and roughly 98.5% are seen once. The top ten constitute roughly 0.36% of the sample. The sample taken for sequencing was naive CD4+ T cells sorted from blood. The sample's cell subset or site label, in plain terms: CD45RA+ positively selected. The receptor set was obtained from a man aged 30 to 45 in good health.

V is TRBV5-1 and J is TRBJ2-7, with a tentative D call TRBD1 (5 bases). With 1 base removed from V and 1 base from J, the gap between germline ends came to 12 bases. Germline assignment: CDR1 SGHRS and CDR2 YFSETQ. There are 15 residues in the CDR3. Here the CDR3 DNA reads TGCGCCAGCAGCTTGTCCGCAGGGTGGTCCTACGAGCAGTACTTC. Its translation: CASSLSAGWSYEQYF.

The chain recombines TRBV1 with TRBJ1-1. TRBV1 counts as a pseudogene. This CDR3 contains 16 residues. CDR3: CTSSQDKTGGDTEAFF. The CDR3 region has the DNA TGCACCAGCAGCCAAGACAAGACAGGAGGGGACACTGAAGCTTTCTTT.

The CDR3, as DNA: TGTGCCAGCAGAGTTCGTGCTAGTATTGGTATTCCGTTCTTC. Encoded protein: CASRVRASIGIPFF. The V gene is TRBV2, the J gene TRBJ2-1; D gene ambiguous. Deletions cut 6 bases from V and 15 bases from J, with 24 bases between. Per the germline V gene, CDR1 is SNHLY and CDR2 is FYNNEI. CDR3 length equals 14 residues.

The chain carries TRBV18 and TRBJ2-5, with 12 bases fitting TRBD1. V was clipped by 0 bases and J by 5 bases; unmatched bases: 4. Germline V gives CDR1 KGHSH, CDR2 LQKENI. This CDR3 spans 16 amino acids. The CDR3 here is CASSPPGTGGHETQYF. CDR3 sequence (DNA): TGTGCCAGCTCACCACCGGGGACAGGGGGCCATGAGACCCAGTACTTC.

The chain couples TRBV5-1 to TRBJ2-7; 8 bases map to TRBD2. This CDR3 contains 15 residues. Looked up from germline, CDR1 is SGHRS and CDR2 is YFSETQ. The V gene end was trimmed by 4 bases and the J gene end by 6 bases; junction bases not matched to a gene: 12. The CDR3 nucleotides are TGCGCCAGCAGCCCGGAAGCTAGCGGGTTGAGCGAGCAGTACTTC. Protein product: CASSPEASGLSEQYF.